Presented here are 8 T cell receptor beta chains from one specimen sequenced in a study of cytomegalovirus exposure and HLA in healthy donors (dated by TCRdb to 2015 to 2018). Receptor amplification or capture employed the immunoSEQ multiplex PCR assay. A mixture of 60 forward primers for TCR Vbeta segments and 13 reverse primers for TCR Jbeta segments was used in the multiplex PCR. TCRdb's version of the immuneACCESS table is confined to in-frame rearrangements and falls short of the full clone set. An unresolved V gene accounts for under half of the shortfall where checked; the remainder is of unknown origin. The sample yields roughly 110,000 clones; over 65% were counted once. Roughly 2.6% of the sample lies in the top ten. Sequenced sample: PBMCs. Receptors originate from a female donor in good health and CMV-seronegative.

The gene calls are TRBV25-1 and TRBJ1-4, with D possibly TRBD1 on 5 matching bases. This CDR3 has 17 amino acids. V lost 6 bases and J lost 6, with 23 bases in between. In germline, CDR1 is MGHDK, CDR2 SYGVNS. In DNA form, the CDR3 reads TGTGCCAGCAGACCCCACCCCCGGGCAGGGATGGATGAAAAACTGTTTTTT. Protein product: CASRPHPRAGMDEKLFF.

The chain recombines TRBV10-3 with TRBJ1-1; TRBD1 aligns across 7 bases. This CDR3 has 15 residues. The germline gives CDR1 ENHRY, CDR2 SYGVKD. J gave up 1 base and V 0 bases, and 2 bases lay outside the gene matches. Here the CDR3 reads CAISESDRANTEAFF. In nucleotides, the CDR3 is TGTGCCATCAGTGAGTCTGACAGGGCGAACACTGAAGCTTTCTTT.

The rearrangement joins TRBV7-9 to TRBJ2-3; TRBD2 aligns across 7 bases. Losses at the gene ends were 10 bases for V and 4 bases for J; bases not matched to a gene: 14. Germline-derived CDR1 and CDR2 are SEHNR and FQNEAQ (reference sequence). This CDR3 contains 15 residues. CDR3 in amino acids: CATRAVGGKPDTQYF. Here the CDR3 DNA reads TGTGCCACCCGGGCGGTGGGGGGGAAACCAGATACGCAGTATTTT.

The V gene is TRBV27, the J gene TRBJ1-4, with D possibly being TRBD1 (5 bases). The germline V gene encodes CDR1 MNHEY and CDR2 SMNVEV (reference sequence). The ends were cut back, 6 bases at V and 8 bases at J, with 13 bases in the middle. The CDR3 is made up of 13 amino acids. The DNA of the CDR3 is TGTGCCAGCAGCCGGGGACTCTACGAAAAACTGTTTTTT. The encoded protein is CASSRGLYEKLFF.

This clone was recorded only once. The CDR3 DNA sequence: TGTGCCAGCAGCTCCAGGGTTCTGGGGCGAGAGACCCAGTACTTC. Translated: CASSSRVLGRETQYF. This chain uses TRBV7-2 with TRBJ2-5, with a tentative D call TRBD1 (5 bases). Germline CDR1 is SGHTA and CDR2 is FQGNSA. V gave up 4 bases and J gave up 4 bases, with 16 bases separating them. The CDR3 spans 15 residues.

This chain uses TRBV5-6 with TRBJ2-3; D is unclear. Germline CDR1 SGHDT, CDR2 YYEEEE. This CDR3 has 14 amino acids. V was cut by 1 base and J by 2 bases, with 8 bases left in between. This chain's CDR3 is CASSLRQATDTQYF. CDR3 in DNA: TGTGCCAGCAGCTTGAGACAAGCCACAGATACGCAGTATTTT.

CDR3 region: CASSLGAGGGSTDTQYF. CDR3 nucleotide sequence: TGTGCCAGCAGCTTAGGAGCGGGGGGGGGAAGCACAGATACGCAGTATTTT. The V and J genes are TRBV7-9 and TRBJ2-3, with 10 bases matching TRBD2. Looked up from germline, CDR1 is SEHNR and CDR2 is FQNEAQ (reference sequence). This CDR3 spans 17 amino acids. V was pared by 1 base and J by 0 bases, with 4 bases of the junction left unmatched.

The chain has TRBV19 and TRBJ1-5; D is unresolved. V lost 5 bases, J lost 5 bases, and 10 bases lay in between. The germline V gene encodes CDR1 LNHDA and CDR2 SQIVND (reference sequence). The length of the CDR3 is 13 residues. This chain's CDR3 is CASSGDRDQPQHF. The CDR3 coding sequence is TGTGCCAGTAGTGGAGACCGGGATCAGCCCCAGCATTTT.